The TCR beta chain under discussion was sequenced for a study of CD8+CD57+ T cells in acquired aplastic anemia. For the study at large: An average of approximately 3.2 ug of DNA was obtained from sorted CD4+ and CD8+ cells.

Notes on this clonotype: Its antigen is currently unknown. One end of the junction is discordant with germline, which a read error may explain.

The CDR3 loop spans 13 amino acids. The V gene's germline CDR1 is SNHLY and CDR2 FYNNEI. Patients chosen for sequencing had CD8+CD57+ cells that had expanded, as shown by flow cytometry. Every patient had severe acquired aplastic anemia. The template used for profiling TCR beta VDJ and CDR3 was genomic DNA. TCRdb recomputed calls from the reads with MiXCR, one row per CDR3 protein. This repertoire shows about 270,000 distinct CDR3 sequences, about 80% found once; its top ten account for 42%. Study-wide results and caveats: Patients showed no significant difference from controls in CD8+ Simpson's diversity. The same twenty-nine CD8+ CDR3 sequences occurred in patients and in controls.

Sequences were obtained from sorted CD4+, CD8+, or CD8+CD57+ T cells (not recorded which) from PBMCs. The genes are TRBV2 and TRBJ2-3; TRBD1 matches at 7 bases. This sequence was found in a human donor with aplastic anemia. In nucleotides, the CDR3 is TGTGCCAGCGGGGTAGGGGGCAAAGATCCGCATTTTTTT. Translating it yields CASGVGGKDPHFF.